The 24 T cell receptor beta chains presented below share a single source sample, sequenced in a study of blood T cell repertoires in COVID-19. Assay: immunoSEQ multiplex PCR; the TCRdb copy retains only in-frame clones and omits some. The data contain roughly 300,000 clones, 80% to 90% of them singletons. The sequenced material came from PBMCs or T cells enriched from blood (not recorded which). These receptors were obtained from a woman in her twenties or thirties who had recovered from COVID-19.

This chain connects TRBV3-1 (or the pseudogene TRBV3-2) to TRBJ1-1, with D possibly being TRBD1 (5 bases). V was cut by 5 bases and J by 4 bases, with 17 bases left in between. Germline CDR1 reads LGHDT; CDR2 reads YNNKEL (reference sequence). The CDR3 length is 15 residues. In DNA, the CDR3 is TGTGCCAGCAGCTATCACCAGGGAAGAGTCACTGAAGCTTTCTTT. It is translated as CASSYHQGRVTEAFF.

The chain links TRBV5-5 to TRBJ1-2; the match to TRBD1 covers 9 bases. After removal of 1 base from V and 5 bases from J, the junction contained 9 bases not matched to a gene. The CDR3 covers 16 residues. CDR1 is SGHKS, CDR2 YYEKEE, per germline (reference sequence). For the CDR3, the DNA is TGTGCCAGCAGCTTGAACCGGGACAGGGTGACATATGGCTACACCTTC. It is translated as CASSLNRDRVTYGYTF. The entire variable domain, with the rest obtained from reference TRBV5-5 and TRBJ1-2, is as follows: DAGVTQSPTHLIKTRGQQVTLRCSPISGHKSVSWYQQVLGQGPQFIFQYYEKEERGRGNFPDRFSARQFPNYSSELNVNALLLGDSALYLCASSLNRDRVTYGYTFGSGTRLTVV.

V gene TRBV6-1 combines with J gene TRBJ1-2, with 7 bases that match TRBD1. The CDR3 has 14 amino acids. Germline V lookup: CDR1 MNHNS, CDR2 SASEGT. The ends lost 2 bases at V and 7 bases at J; junction bases unmatched: 7. CDR3 DNA: TGTGCCAGCAGTGAAAGGTGGGACAGACCTGGCTACACCTTC. It specifies CASSERWDRPGYTF.

Written as DNA, the CDR3 is TGTGCCAGCAGCCGACAGGGTCTTGGTGAAAAACTGTTTTTT. This codes for CASSRQGLGEKLFF. The genes are TRBV6-5 and TRBJ1-4, with 7 positions matching TRBD1. V lost 6 bases, J lost 7 bases, and 8 bases stayed unmatched. In germline, CDR1 is MNHEY, CDR2 SVGAGI. The CDR3 extends over 14 amino acids.

The chain combines TRBV6-1 with TRBJ1-2; D is unclear. This CDR3 has 15 amino acids. Trimming removed 1 base at V and 1 base at J, with 10 bases between. CDR1 is MNHNS, CDR2 SASEGT, per germline. CDR3 protein: CASSEGLADNYGYTF. The DNA of the CDR3 is TGTGCCAGCAGTGAAGGCTTGGCCGATAACTATGGCTACACCTTC.

The chain combines TRBV5-6 with TRBJ2-1, with D possibly matching TRBD2 (6 bases). The CDR3 has 12 amino acids. The V gene's germline CDR1 is SGHDT and CDR2 YYEEEE. V was pared by 5 bases and J by 8 bases, with 11 bases between. This chain's CDR3 is CASSLGLDEQFF. The CDR3 bases are TGTGCCAGCAGTCTGGGACTGGATGAGCAGTTCTTC. The full variable domain, completed using reference TRBV5-6 and TRBJ2-1, is DAGVTQSPTHLIKTRGQQVTLRCSPKSGHDTVSWYQQALGQGPQFIFQYYEEEERQRGNFPDRFSGHQFPNYSSELNVNALLLGDSALYLCASSLGLDEQFFGPGTRLTVL.

The V call is TRBV30, the J call TRBJ2-1, with 10 bases matching TRBD2. J lost 2 bases, V lost 8 bases, and 3 bases had no gene match. Looked up from germline, CDR1 is GTSNPN and CDR2 is SVGIG (reference sequence). There are 13 residues in the CDR3. CDR3 in amino acids: CAGAGGPYNEQFF. The CDR3 DNA sequence: TGTGCCGGAGCGGGGGGGCCCTACAATGAGCAGTTCTTC.

The rearrangement joins TRBV27 to TRBJ1-1; possibly TRBD1 for D (5 bases). The CDR3 consists of 11 residues. The ends were cut back, 6 bases at V and 4 bases at J, with 6 bases in the middle. From germline, CDR1 is MNHEY and CDR2 SMNVEV (reference sequence). CDR3 coding DNA: TGTGCCAGCAGCGGGGGCACTGAAGCTTTCTTT. Translating it yields CASSGGTEAFF.

The chain is built from TRBV3-1 (or the pseudogene TRBV3-2) and TRBJ1-5, with unresolved D. CDR3 size: 15 residues. Trimming took 0 bases from V and 4 from J, leaving 10 bases between them. Germline V lookup: CDR1 LGHDT, CDR2 YNNKEL (reference sequence). The CDR3 nucleotides are TGTGCCAGCAGCCAAGAAATACTCCCTAATCAGCCCCAGCATTTT. Translation gives CASSQEILPNQPQHF.

V usage is TRBV5-1 and J usage is TRBJ2-5, with TRBD2 identical over 8 bases. After removal of 0 bases from V and 5 bases from J, the junction contained 6 bases not matched to a gene. The length of the CDR3 is 15 residues. Germline CDR1 and CDR2: SGHRS and YFSETQ. The CDR3: CASSLGSGGLETQYF. In DNA, the CDR3 is TGCGCCAGCAGCTTGGGATCGGGGGGGCTGGAGACCCAGTACTTC.

The chain recombines TRBV9 with TRBJ1-2; D call uncertain. This CDR3 region has 16 residues. Between the trimmed V and J ends, which lost 0 bases and 3 bases, there was a span of 15 bases. The V gene's germline CDR1 is SGDLS and CDR2 YYNGEE. This CDR3 is CASSVGSRLNDYGYTF. The CDR3 DNA sequence: TGTGCCAGCAGCGTAGGTTCCCGTCTAAACGACTATGGCTACACCTTC.

V gene TRBV19 combines with J gene TRBJ2-7, with 7 bases that match TRBD2. This CDR3 has 15 amino acids. Trimming took 6 bases from V and 4 from J; bases not matched to a gene: 12. Germline CDR1 is LNHDA and CDR2 is SQIVND (reference sequence). In nucleotides, the CDR3 is TGTGCCAGTAGCCTCAGCGAGCGGGGTACGTACGAGCAGTACTTC. Its protein is CASSLSERGTYEQYF.

The chain couples TRBV5-4 to TRBJ1-6; D is ambiguous. CDR1 is SGHNT and CDR2 is YYREEE in the germline V gene (reference sequence). V lost 3 bases and J lost 7, with 11 bases in between. The CDR3 covers 14 residues. The CDR3, as DNA: TGTGCCAGCAGCTCCCGCGGAGGCAATTCACCCCTCCACTTT. This translates into CASSSRGGNSPLHF.

CDR3 coding DNA: TGTGCCAGCTCACCACAGGCAGGGGGTATGACAGATACGCAGTATTTT. Its translation: CASSPQAGGMTDTQYF. The rearrangement links TRBV18 to TRBJ2-3; 7 bases agree with TRBD1. Losses at the gene ends were 1 base for V and 3 bases for J; bases not matched to a gene: 7. The CDR3 is made up of 16 amino acids. From germline, CDR1 is KGHSH and CDR2 LQKENI.

The V gene is TRBV28, the J gene TRBJ1-2, with D possibly matching TRBD1 (6 bases). CDR3 length equals 13 residues. Looked up from germline, CDR1 is MDHEN and CDR2 is SYDVKM. Trimming stripped 6 bases from V and 3 bases from J, with 11 bases between. CDR3 region: CASRLQGYYGYTF. CDR3 in DNA: TGTGCCAGCAGGCTACAGGGCTACTATGGCTACACCTTC.

The CDR3 region is CASSPGQGLGFNGYTF. The CDR3 nucleotides are TGTGCCAGCAGCCCGGGACAGGGTCTAGGTTTTAATGGCTACACCTTC. The chain carries TRBV5-4 and TRBJ1-2; 9 bases align to TRBD1. This CDR3 comprises 16 residues. Germline trimming cut 4 bases from V and 6 bases from J; bases unmatched to any gene: 13. CDR1 SGHNT and CDR2 YYREEE come from the germline V gene (reference sequence).

This clone was observed a few times. The chain joins TRBV2 to TRBJ2-7; possible D gene TRBD2, 5 bases. This CDR3 region has 14 residues. CDR1 and CDR2 (germline): SNHLY, FYNNEI. The V end lost 6 bases, the J end lost 4 bases, and 16 bases lay between the germline ends. CDR3 sequence: CASRDFGSSYEQYF. Written as DNA, the CDR3 is TGTGCCAGCAGGGACTTCGGGTCGTCTTACGAGCAGTACTTC.

V and J are TRBV27 and TRBJ1-6; TRBD1 aligns across 10 bases. The ends lost 8 bases at V and 10 bases at J; junction bases unmatched: 11. The CDR3 runs to 15 residues. Germline V gives CDR1 MNHEY, CDR2 SMNVEV (reference sequence). DNA for the CDR3: TGTGCCAGCGCCAGCGGACAGGGGGTGATCTCACCCCTCCACTTT. Residues: CASASGQGVISPLHF.

This clone has only a few counts. The V call is TRBV9, the J call TRBJ2-1; no clear D gene. The germline gives CDR1 SGDLS, CDR2 YYNGEE. Trimming shortened V by 0 bases and J by 4 bases, and 11 bases separated the two germline ends. CDR3 length: 15 residues. CDR3 residues: CASSVGSGSYNEQFF. The CDR3, as DNA: TGTGCCAGCAGCGTAGGGTCAGGTTCTTACAATGAGCAGTTCTTC.

The chain combines TRBV30 with TRBJ2-2; D call uncertain. Trimming pared 3 bases from V and 4 bases from J, leaving 12 bases between. This CDR3 is 14 amino acids long. CDR1 and CDR2 (germline): GTSNPN, SVGIG (reference sequence). CDR3 sequence reads: CAWSGVPFTGELFF. The CDR3 DNA reads as TGTGCCTGGAGCGGTGTTCCTTTCACCGGGGAGCTGTTTTTT.

This chain connects TRBV3-1 (or the pseudogene TRBV3-2) to TRBJ2-3; D is perhaps TRBD2 (5 bases). The germline V and J ends were trimmed by 0 bases and 0 bases, with 10 bases remaining between them. The CDR3 is 16 amino acids. Looked up from germline, CDR1 is LGHDT and CDR2 is YNNKEL (reference sequence). The chain's CDR3 is CASSQDYGESTDTQYF. The CDR3 nucleotides read TGTGCCAGCAGCCAAGATTACGGGGAAAGCACAGATACGCAGTATTTT.

The chain carries TRBV6-2 or TRBV6-3 and TRBJ1-1, with D perhaps matching TRBD1 (6 bases). Deletions cut 2 bases from V and 6 bases from J, with 13 bases between. Germline V gene sequence: CDR1 MNHEY, CDR2 SVGEGT. The CDR3 contains 14 residues. This CDR3 reads CASSYVGQSPEAFF. CDR3 coding DNA: TGTGCCAGCAGTTACGTCGGACAGAGCCCTGAAGCTTTCTTT.

The gene calls are TRBV9 and TRBJ1-5; D may be TRBD1 (5 bases). CDR1 and CDR2 from the germline V gene are SGDLS and YYNGEE. The CDR3 is 14 amino acids. The germline V and J ends were trimmed by 4 bases and 5 bases, with 13 bases remaining between them. The DNA for the CDR3 is TGTGCCAGCAGCAGTCACAGGCACGATCAGCCCCAGCATTTT. It specifies CASSSHRHDQPQHF.

The CDR3 nucleotides are TGTGCCTGGAGTGGACCAGGGGGCTATAATTCACCCCTCCACTTT. Translating it yields CAWSGPGGYNSPLHF. The chain recombines TRBV30 with TRBJ1-6, with 7 bases that match TRBD1. Germline V gene sequence: CDR1 GTSNPN, CDR2 SVGIG (reference sequence). The CDR3 is 15 amino acids. After removal of 1 base from V and 3 bases from J, the junction contained 3 bases not matched to a gene. Complete variable domain (other parts from reference TRBV30 and TRBJ1-6): SQTIHQWPATLVQPVGSPLSLECTVEGTSNPNLYWYRQAAGRGLQLLFYSVGIGQISSEVPQNLSASRPQDRQFILSSKKLLLSDSGFYLCAWSGPGGYNSPLHFGNGTRLTVT.